This is a list of T cell receptor beta chains from one sample in a study of T cells in Graves' hyperthyroidism and ophthalmopathy. TCRdb processed the multiplex PCR reads anew with MiXCR; each CDR3 protein has one entry. The table has some 370,000 distinct CDR3 sequences, around 15% seen once; the top ten hold under 30%. The sequenced sample was blood. The receptors come from a man between 50 and 59 years old with Graves' ophthalmopathy. The CDR3 runs from the conserved cysteine through the conserved F or W.

TRBJ1-2 | TRBV27 | CASSRGPSNYGYTF
TRBJ2-5 | TRBV3-1 | CAAQGQGYYGTQYF
TRBJ2-3 | TRBV2 | CASRESTSGRFGTQYF
TRBJ2-5 | TRBV2 | CASSPPPLREKETQYF
TRBJ2-7 | TRBV20-1 | CSAGVSTGPPYEQYF
TRBJ2-1 | TRBV14 | CASNPFGTIDEQFF
TRBJ2-1 | TRBV2 | CASRLEASYNEQFF
TRBJ2-1 | TRBV20-1 | CSARVDSGRSEQFF
TRBJ2-7 | TRBV29-1 | CSAERGTGAGEQYF
TRBJ2-1 | TRBV5-1 | CASSSDIGLYNEQFF
TRBJ2-1 | TRBV11-2 | CASSQAELAGVHNEQFF
TRBJ2-1 | TRBV10-3 | CAISDVSSGPYNEQFF
TRBJ1-3 | TRBV7-8 | CASSQTGSGNTIHF
TRBJ2-1 | TRBV11-2 | CASSLGGKGYNEQFF
TRBJ1-2 | TRBV29-1 | CSVVEWAGHGYTF
TRBJ1-1 | TRBV12-3/TRBV12-4 | CASSLLQTGNTEAFF
TRBJ2-1 | TRBV27 | CASSLFRREYNEQFF
TRBJ1-1 | TRBV6-1 | CASENRRRYTEAFF
TRBJ2-7 | TRBV18 | CASSPVKDGYEQYF
TRBJ2-1 | TRBV12-3/TRBV12-4 | CASSLAGVPNEQFF
TRBJ2-1 | TRBV20-1 | CSATRPGASNEQFF
TRBJ2-3 | TRBV20-1 | CSARDRLAGGGTDTQYF
TRBJ1-2 | TRBV7-8 | CASSVGLLDGYTF
TRBJ2-2 | TRBV19 | CASSPQTSGMGELFF
TRBJ1-1 | TRBV5-1 | CASSFGANTEAFF
TRBJ2-1 | TRBV4-1 | CASSLIYRTSGRSYYNEQFF
TRBJ2-7 | TRBV5-1 | CASSLRVDYEQYF
TRBJ2-3 | TRBV7-2 | CASSARLATDTQYF
TRBJ2-7 | TRBV5-1 | CASSLAGGEANYEQYF
TRBJ1-1 | TRBV6-1 | CATTRQGRTEAFF
TRBJ1-1 | TRBV9 | CASSVGLGRSEAFF